This entry features one T cell receptor (beta chain) sequence. This entry comes from a study of blood T cell repertoires in COVID-19. Study-level information: COVID-19 samples from acute and convalescent phases originated in the United States, Italy and Spain.

The CDR3 spans 15 residues. CDR1 and CDR2 (germline): LNHDA, SQIVND (reference sequence). Trimming cost V 5 bases and J 4 bases; bases outside gene matches: 8. Clones were read by immunoSEQ multiplex PCR, and TCRdb kept only the in-frame ones, dropping some. Of 55,000 to 65,000 clones listed, roughly 93% are singletons. This rearrangement joins TRBV19 to TRBJ1-1; TRBD1 matches at 9 bases. The sequencing input was peripheral blood. The sequence was collected from a human donor in a cohort sampled during active COVID-19. The CDR3 protein is CASSVWTGVRTEAFF. The CDR3 nucleotides are TGTGCCAGTAGTGTCTGGACAGGGGTCCGCACTGAAGCTTTCTTT.